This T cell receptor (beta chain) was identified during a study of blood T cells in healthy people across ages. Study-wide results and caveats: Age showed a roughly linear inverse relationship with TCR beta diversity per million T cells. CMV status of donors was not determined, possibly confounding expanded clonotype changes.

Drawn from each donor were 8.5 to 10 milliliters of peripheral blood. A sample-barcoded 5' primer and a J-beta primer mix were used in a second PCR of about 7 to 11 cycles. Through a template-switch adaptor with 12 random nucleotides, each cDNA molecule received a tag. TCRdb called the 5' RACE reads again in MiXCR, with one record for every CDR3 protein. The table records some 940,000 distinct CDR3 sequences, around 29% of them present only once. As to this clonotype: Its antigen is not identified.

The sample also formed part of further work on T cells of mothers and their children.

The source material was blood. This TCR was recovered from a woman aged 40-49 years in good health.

The CDR3 bases are TGCGCCAGCAGCCAAGGACACAATGGGCGCACTGAAGCTTTCTTT. This translates into CASSQGHNGRTEAFF. V and J are TRBV4-1 and TRBJ1-1; the D is unclear. V lost 1 base, J lost 4 bases, and 13 bases lay in between. Germline loops: CDR1 MGHRA, CDR2 YSYEKL. This CDR3 contains 15 residues.